Given below is one T cell receptor beta chain in context. Its antigen remains unidentified. These data originate in a study of T cell responses to AZD1222 COVID-19 vaccine. Study-wide points: Among AZD1222 vaccinees, only six were seropositive at baseline.

The data were produced by immunoSEQ multiplex PCR, yet TCRdb's version contains in-frame clones alone and is incomplete. The sample contains 120,000 to 150,000 clones, around nine tenths of which appear only once. The CDR3 contains 13 residues. The clonotype originates from an adult in good health. V gene TRBV21-1 combines with J gene TRBJ2-1. TRBV21-1 is a pseudogene segment. The sequencing here drew on peripheral blood, taken on day 0 of AZD1222 vaccination. The CDR3 coding sequence is TGTGCCAGCAGCAAGCCTCCCGACAATGAGCAGTTCTTC. It yields the protein CASSKPPDNEQFF.